This T cell receptor beta chain originates from a study of STAT5B mutations in CD4+ large granular lymphocyte leukemia. Per the germline V gene, CDR1 is MDHEN and CDR2 is SYDVKM. Trimming left V 2 bases short and J 7 bases short, with 14 bases between. The CDR3 length is 15 residues. The repertoire was sequenced with immunoSEQ multiplex PCR; TCRdb's copy has only in-frame clones and lacks some. The table lists more than 30,000 clones, under 85% of them singletons, with over 2.5% in the top ten. This clone was seen a single time. As yet, its antigen is unknown. Study-level findings and limits: Without HLA matching, higher CD4+ than CD8+ T-LGLL clonality could reflect small sample size.

This clonotype was obtained from a human donor in good health. Sample: CD4+ T cells from blood buffy coats. The V call is TRBV28, the J call TRBJ1-4; D remains unclear. For the CDR3, the DNA is TGTGCCAGCAGTTTAGTCCAGACTACTGGTGAAAAACTGTTTTTT. It yields the protein CASSLVQTTGEKLFF.